This entry lists 24 T cell receptor beta chains sequenced from one sample in a study of T cell responses to AZD1222 COVID-19 vaccine. TCRdb's table, derived via immunoSEQ multiplex PCR, lists solely in-frame clones and lacks some. Of roughly 95,000 clones listed, 88% were seen once; the top ten hold less than 3.5%. This specimen was peripheral blood, taken on day 0 of AZD1222 vaccination. All receptors derive from an adult in good health.

The rearrangement joins TRBV19 to TRBJ1-1, with 7 bases aligning to TRBD1. CDR1 is LNHDA and CDR2 is SQIVND in the germline V gene (reference sequence). This CDR3 comprises 15 residues. The J segment lost 4 bases and the V segment lost 3 bases, leaving 8 bases of the junction unmatched. The chain's CDR3 is CASSIPQGKGTEAFF. CDR3 in DNA: TGTGCCAGTAGTATCCCACAGGGGAAAGGCACTGAAGCTTTCTTT.

V is TRBV30 and J is TRBJ1-6, with 9 positions matching TRBD1. From germline, CDR1 is GTSNPN and CDR2 SVGIG (reference sequence). J was trimmed by 7 bases and V by 2 bases; bases with no gene match: 9. CDR3 length: 16 residues. CDR3 nucleotides: TGTGCCTGGAGTCCCGGGACAGGGTTCGACAATTCACCCCTCCACTTT. It is translated as CAWSPGTGFDNSPLHF.

This clone was observed at least ten times. This sequence joins TRBV25-1 and TRBJ1-1, with 8 nucleotides matching TRBD1. The CDR3 loop spans 14 amino acids. V lost 2 bases and J lost 10; bases outside the gene matches: 9. The V gene's germline CDR1 is MGHDK and CDR2 SYGVNS. CDR3 bases: TGTGCCAGCAGTGAACCCCAGGACAGGGCCACAGCTTTCTTT. Encoded protein: CASSEPQDRATAFF.

This chain connects TRBV28 to TRBJ1-2, with a tentative D call TRBD1 (6 bases). V dropped 6 bases and J dropped 3 bases, with 14 bases sitting between them. The CDR3 is 14 residues long. Germline V gene sequence: CDR1 MDHEN, CDR2 SYDVKM. The CDR3 sequence is CASSYGRGDYGYTF. DNA of the CDR3: TGTGCCAGCAGCTACGGCAGGGGCGACTATGGCTACACCTTC.

This clone has just a few counts. The chain employs TRBV7-3 and TRBJ2-1; the match to TRBD2 covers 7 bases. This CDR3 region has 16 residues. CDR1 is SGHTA, CDR2 FQGTGA, per germline. Trimming at V came to 2 bases and at J to 7 bases, leaving 11 bases not matched to a gene. CDR3 DNA: TGTGCCAGCAGCTTATTAGGGAGGGCCTCCAGGAATGAGCAGTTCTTC. Protein product: CASSLLGRASRNEQFF.

The chain has TRBV5-6 and TRBJ1-2; D ambiguous. Trimming removed 4 bases from V and 4 bases from J, with 11 bases in between. Per germline, CDR1 SGHDT and CDR2 YYEEEE. CDR3 size: 13 residues. The CDR3 nucleotides are TGTGCCAGCAGCCCCGGGATCCCCTATGGCTACACCTTC. Its protein product is CASSPGIPYGYTF.

This clone was picked up one time. V usage is TRBV20-1 and J usage is TRBJ1-1; maybe TRBD1 (5 bases). Germline CDR1 reads DFQATT; CDR2 reads SNEGSKA (reference sequence). This CDR3 spans 11 amino acids. Trimming stripped 4 bases from V and 10 bases from J, with 13 bases between. CDR3 DNA sequence: TGCAGTGCTAATCGGCAGGGCGCAGCTTTCTTT. Amino acids: CSANRQGAAFF.

The chain uses TRBV5-1 and TRBJ1-4; D call uncertain. Trimming took off 4 bases at V and 0 bases at J, with 7 bases between the two ends. The CDR3 has 14 amino acids. Germline CDR1 is SGHRS and CDR2 is YFSETQ. CDR3 sequence (DNA): TGCGCCAGCAGCCTAAGGGCAACTAATGAAAAACTGTTTTTT. This gives the protein CASSLRATNEKLFF. The full variable domain, completed using reference TRBV5-1 and TRBJ1-4, is KAGVTQTPRYLIKTRGQQVTLSCSPISGHRSVSWYQQTPGQGLQFLFEYFSETQRNKGNFPGRFSGRQFSNSRSEMNVSTLELGDSALYLCASSLRATNEKLFFGSGTQLSVL.

V and J are TRBV28 and TRBJ1-1; D is possibly TRBD1 (5 bases). Deletions cut 8 bases from V and 4 bases from J, with 14 bases between. Germline CDR1 MDHEN, CDR2 SYDVKM. This CDR3 has 13 residues. CDR3 amino acids: CASSRAQSTEAFF. The DNA for the CDR3 is TGTGCCAGCTCCAGGGCTCAGAGCACTGAAGCTTTCTTT.

This clone has just a few counts. The chain joins TRBV6-4 to TRBJ2-7; the match to TRBD1 covers 11 bases. V was clipped by 5 bases and J by 0 bases; unmatched bases: 3. In germline, CDR1 is MRHNA, CDR2 SNTAGT. This CDR3 spans 15 amino acids. The CDR3 spells CASSPGTGGSYEQYF. DNA for the CDR3: TGTGCCAGCAGTCCCGGGACAGGGGGCTCCTACGAGCAGTACTTC.

This chain joins TRBV6-5 and TRBJ1-5; the D gene is possibly TRBD1 (5 bases). Germline CDR1 MNHEY, CDR2 SVGAGI. Trimming stripped 6 bases from V and 0 bases from J, with 12 bases between. This CDR3 region has 15 residues. The CDR3 loop reads CASRLDTYSNQPQHF. The CDR3 coding sequence is TGTGCCAGCAGGTTGGACACGTATAGCAATCAGCCCCAGCATTTT.

The chain carries TRBV5-1 and TRBJ2-3, with a tentative D call TRBD1 (6 bases). V lost 4 bases, J lost 2 bases, and 17 bases lay in between. The CDR3 consists of 16 residues. The germline CDR1 and CDR2 sequences are SGHRS and YFSETQ. The CDR3 loop is CASSPLGQSYTDTQYF. The DNA of the CDR3 is TGCGCCAGCAGCCCACTAGGACAGTCTTACACAGATACGCAGTATTTT.

The chain employs TRBV9 and TRBJ2-4; D may be TRBD2 (6 bases). The CDR3 runs to 15 residues. Looked up from germline, CDR1 is SGDLS and CDR2 is YYNGEE. Trimming removed 0 bases from V and 4 bases from J, with 11 bases in between. The CDR3 sequence is CASSVAGSPKNIQYF. Written as DNA, the CDR3 is TGTGCCAGCAGCGTAGCCGGGAGCCCAAAAAACATTCAGTACTTC.

This chain joins TRBV7-8 and TRBJ2-1; 7 bases match TRBD1. CDR1 SGHVS and CDR2 FQNEAQ come from the germline V gene. The V segment lost 5 bases and the J segment 4 bases; nucleotides outside the gene matches: 5. CDR3 size: 14 residues. The CDR3: CASSQGQEYNEQFF. CDR3 bases: TGTGCCAGCAGCCAAGGACAGGAATACAATGAGCAGTTCTTC.

This clone was seen just once. The CDR3 is CASSVGPLANTEAFF. As DNA, the CDR3 is TGTGCCAGCAGCGTAGGACCCCTGGCGAACACTGAAGCTTTCTTT. The rearrangement links TRBV9 to TRBJ1-1; no firm D call. Germline V gene sequence: CDR1 SGDLS, CDR2 YYNGEE. V lost 0 bases and J 1 base, leaving 10 bases between the germline ends. The CDR3 sequence is 15 residues long.

The rearrangement uses TRBV10-3 and TRBJ1-1; D is uncertain. The CDR3 is 13 amino acids. Germline values: CDR1 ENHRY, CDR2 SYGVKD. V was shortened by 1 base and J by 8 bases, with 11 bases between the two germline ends. CDR3 coding DNA: TGTGCCATCAGTGAGTTTGCGGGGAACGAAGCTTTCTTT. Translation: CAISEFAGNEAFF.

The CDR3 here is CASGGRESETQYF. The CDR3 DNA is TGTGCCAGTGGCGGGCGGGAATCGGAGACCCAGTACTTC. The chain carries TRBV19 and TRBJ2-5, with D possibly matching TRBD2 (6 bases). CDR1 and CDR2 (germline): LNHDA, SQIVND (reference sequence). The CDR3 is made up of 13 amino acids. V was trimmed by 8 bases and J by 5 bases, leaving 15 bases between them. Full variable domain (rest looked up from reference TRBV19 and TRBJ2-5): DGGITQSPKYLFRKEGQNVTLSCEQNLNHDAMYWYRQDPGQGLRLIYYSQIVNDFQKGDIAEGYSVSREKKESFPLTVTSAQKNPTAFYLCASGGRESETQYFGPGTRLLVL.

This clone has just one count. The CDR3 bases are TGTGCCAGCAGCCAAGTGGGAGAGGGGGGTAACTATGGCTACACCTTC. Its protein is CASSQVGEGGNYGYTF. The V call is TRBV4-2, the J call TRBJ1-2; D possibly corresponds to TRBD1 (6 bases). Trimming took 1 base from V and 1 from J, leaving 13 bases between them. CDR1 and CDR2 (germline): LGHNA, YNFKEQ. The CDR3 contains 16 residues.

The DNA for the CDR3 is TGTGCCAGCAGCTTAGCGCGGAGCTATGGCTACACCTTC. Translation gives CASSLARSYGYTF. This sequence joins TRBV7-2 and TRBJ1-2; D unresolved. Between the trimmed V and J ends, which lost 0 bases and 4 bases, there was a span of 6 bases. CDR3 length: 13 amino acids. Germline loops: CDR1 SGHTA, CDR2 FQGNSA.

V usage is TRBV5-6 and J usage is TRBJ2-3; 9 bases line up with TRBD1. After removal of 2 bases from V and 5 bases from J, the junction contained 9 bases not matched to a gene. The CDR3 contains 16 residues. CDR1 is SGHDT, CDR2 YYEEEE, per germline. Here the CDR3 reads CASSFNVGQGLDTQYF. The CDR3 nucleotides are TGTGCCAGCAGCTTTAATGTAGGACAGGGGCTAGATACGCAGTATTTT.

The genes are TRBV6-5 and TRBJ2-7; TRBD1 matches 9 bases. The CDR3 sequence is 14 residues long. The V gene's germline CDR1 is MNHEY and CDR2 SVGAGI. J lost 6 bases, V lost 2 bases, and 5 bases had no gene match. The CDR3 loop is CASSYLQGASEQYF. The CDR3 bases are TGTGCCAGCAGTTACCTACAGGGGGCAAGCGAGCAGTACTTC.

This clone came up a few times. The V call is TRBV28, the J call TRBJ1-1; weak D call: TRBD1 (5 bases). Germline V CDR1 and CDR2: MDHEN, SYDVKM. The ends were cut back, 6 bases at V and 1 base at J, with 18 bases in the middle. This CDR3 is 16 amino acids long. The CDR3 reads CASRPYAGYPNTEAFF. DNA for the CDR3: TGTGCCAGCAGGCCATACGCAGGGTATCCGAACACTGAAGCTTTCTTT.

Only a few counts were recorded for this clone. The rearrangement uses TRBV3-1 (or the pseudogene TRBV3-2) and TRBJ1-2, with D tentatively TRBD1 (6 bases). There are 12 residues in the CDR3. V lost 4 bases and J 8 bases, leaving 11 bases between the germline ends. CDR1 LGHDT and CDR2 YNNKEL come from the germline V gene (reference sequence). CDR3 amino acids: CASSRNREGYTF. The CDR3 bases are TGTGCCAGCAGCCGAAACAGGGAAGGCTACACCTTC.

The chain employs TRBV9 and TRBJ1-3, with D hard to call. The germline V gene has CDR1 SGDLS and CDR2 YYNGEE. Trimming left V 3 bases short and J 1 base short, with 8 bases between. The CDR3 extends over 14 amino acids. The CDR3 bases are TGTGCCAGCAGCGGCTCAAGTTCTGGAAACACCATATATTTT. It codes for CASSGSSSGNTIYF. The whole variable domain, remainder taken from reference TRBV9 and TRBJ1-3, is DSGVTQTPKHLITATGQRVTLRCSPRSGDLSVYWYQQSLDQGLQFLIQYYNGEERAKGNILERFSAQQFPDLHSELNLSSLELGDSALYFCASSGSSSGNTIYFGEGSWLTVV.